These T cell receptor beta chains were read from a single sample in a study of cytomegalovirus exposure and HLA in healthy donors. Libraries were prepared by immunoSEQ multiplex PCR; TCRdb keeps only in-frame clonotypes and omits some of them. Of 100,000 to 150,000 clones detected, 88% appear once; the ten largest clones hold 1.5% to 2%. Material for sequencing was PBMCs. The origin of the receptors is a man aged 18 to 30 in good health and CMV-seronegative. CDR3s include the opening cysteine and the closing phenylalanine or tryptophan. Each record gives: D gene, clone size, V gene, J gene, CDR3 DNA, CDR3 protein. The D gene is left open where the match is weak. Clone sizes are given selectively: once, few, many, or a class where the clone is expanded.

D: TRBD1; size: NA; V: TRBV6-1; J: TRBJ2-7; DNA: TGTGCCAGCAGACCGGGACAGGGTACGTACGAGCAGTACTTC; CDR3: CASRPGQGTYEQYF
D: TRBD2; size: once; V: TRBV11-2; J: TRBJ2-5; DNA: TGTGCCAGCAGCTTCAATGGGGTAGCGGGGGTCCAAGAGACCCAGTACTTC; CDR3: CASSFNGVAGVQETQYF
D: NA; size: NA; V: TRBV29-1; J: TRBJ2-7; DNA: TGCAGCGTTGTCGCAGACACCTACGAGCAGTACTTC; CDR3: CSVVADTYEQYF
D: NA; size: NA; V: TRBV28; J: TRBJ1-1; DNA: TGTGCCAGCAGTCGGACAACGAAGGAAGCTTTCTTT; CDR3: CASSRTTKEAFF
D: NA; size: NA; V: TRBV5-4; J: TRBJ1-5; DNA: TGTGCCAGCAGCTTAACGGGGATCCAGCCCCAGCATTTT; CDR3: CASSLTGIQPQHF
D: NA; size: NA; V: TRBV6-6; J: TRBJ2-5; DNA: TGTGCCAGCAGTTATCGGGGTGAGACCCAGTACTTC; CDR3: CASSYRGETQYF
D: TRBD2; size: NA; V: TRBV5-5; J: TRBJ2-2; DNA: TGTGCCAGCAGCACCGGGACTAGCAACACCGGGGAGCTGTTTTTT; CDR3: CASSTGTSNTGELFF
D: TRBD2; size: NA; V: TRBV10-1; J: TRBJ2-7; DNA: TGCGCCAGCAGTGAGTCGGGTTTAAGCGGGAGGGCCCACGAGCAGTACTTC; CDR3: CASSESGLSGRAHEQYF
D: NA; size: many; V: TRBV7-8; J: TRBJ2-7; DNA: TGTGCCAGCGGGGCAGCAGCCTACGAGCAGTACTTC; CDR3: CASGAAAYEQYF
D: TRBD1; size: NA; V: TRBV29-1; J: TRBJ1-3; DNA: TGCAGCGTATGGACAGGGAAAAGCCGCTCGTCCCTCCTCTCTGGAAACACCATATATTTT; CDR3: CSVWTGKSRSSLLSGNTIYF
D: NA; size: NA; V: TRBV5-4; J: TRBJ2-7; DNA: TGTGCCAGCAGTTTTACCGGGACATCTTCCTACGAGCAGTACTTC; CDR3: CASSFTGTSSYEQYF
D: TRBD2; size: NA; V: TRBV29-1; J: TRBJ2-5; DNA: TGCAGCGTTGAAACGAGAAGCGGGGGGCGTGAGACCCAGTACTTC; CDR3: CSVETRSGGRETQYF
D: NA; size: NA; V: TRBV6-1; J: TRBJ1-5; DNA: TGTGCCAGCAGTGAGTATAGCAATCAGCCCCAGCATTTT; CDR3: CASSEYSNQPQHF
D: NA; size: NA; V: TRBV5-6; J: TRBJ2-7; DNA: TGTGCCAGCAGCCCAGCGAAAGGTTACGAGCAGTACTTC; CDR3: CASSPAKGYEQYF
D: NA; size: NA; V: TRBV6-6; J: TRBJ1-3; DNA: TGTGCCAGCAGTCCGGGGGGAAACACCATATATTTT; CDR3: CASSPGGNTIYF
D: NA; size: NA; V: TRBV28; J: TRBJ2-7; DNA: TGTGCCAGCAGTTGGAGGTGGGGTGACGAGCAGTACTTC; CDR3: CASSWRWGDEQYF
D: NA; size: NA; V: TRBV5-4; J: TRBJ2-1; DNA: TGTGCCAGCAGCCGTAACAGGGAGCAGTTCTTC; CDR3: CASSRNREQFF
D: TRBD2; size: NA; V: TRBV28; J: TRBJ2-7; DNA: TGTGCCAGCAGTTTATCCCCGGGGATCACGGGACTATCCTCCTACGAGCAGTACTTC; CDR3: CASSLSPGITGLSSYEQYF
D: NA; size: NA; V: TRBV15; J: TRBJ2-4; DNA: TGTGCCACCAGCAGAGCCGGGGATGGAGGAAACATTCAGTACTTC; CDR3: CATSRAGDGGNIQYF
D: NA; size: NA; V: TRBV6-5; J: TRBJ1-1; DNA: TGTGCCAGCAGTTACAGGTGGGCAGACAGCGAAGCTTTCTTT; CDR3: CASSYRWADSEAFF
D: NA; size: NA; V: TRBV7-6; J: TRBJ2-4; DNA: TGTGCCAGCAGCTCAGGGCTCTCGGTTCAGTACTTC; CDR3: CASSSGLSVQYF
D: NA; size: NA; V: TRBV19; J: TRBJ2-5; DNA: TGTGCCAGGAACGGGACTGCAGAGACCCAGTACTTC; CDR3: CARNGTAETQYF
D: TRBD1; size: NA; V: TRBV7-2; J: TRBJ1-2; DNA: TGTGCCAGCAGCTTATGGACAGGGAACAACTATGGCTACACCTTC; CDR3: CASSLWTGNNYGYTF
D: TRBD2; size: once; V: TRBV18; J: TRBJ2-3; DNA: TGTGCCAGCTCACCCAGGACTAGAGTCCTGGCAGATACGCAGTATTTT; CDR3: CASSPRTRVLADTQYF
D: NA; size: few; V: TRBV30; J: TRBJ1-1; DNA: TGTGCCTGGATTCGTGCGGGCACTGAAGCTTTCTTT; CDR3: CAWIRAGTEAFF
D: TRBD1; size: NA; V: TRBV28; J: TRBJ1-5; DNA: TGTGCCAGCAGCACAAGGACAGGGGGTCGAATGGGTCAGCCCCAGCATTTT; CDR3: CASSTRTGGRMGQPQHF
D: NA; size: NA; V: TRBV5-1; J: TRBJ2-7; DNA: TGCGCCAGCAGCTCGTCCGGGACAACCTACGAGCAGTACTTC; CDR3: CASSSSGTTYEQYF
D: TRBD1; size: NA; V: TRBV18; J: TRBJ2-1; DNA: TGTGCCAGCTCAGCCCAGGGGGCTGGTGAGCAGTTCTTC; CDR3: CASSAQGAGEQFF
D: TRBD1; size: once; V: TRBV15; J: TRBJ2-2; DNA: TGTGCCACCAGCGGAGGAAAACGGACAGGGAGGACCGGGGAGCTGTTTTTT; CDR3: CATSGGKRTGRTGELFF
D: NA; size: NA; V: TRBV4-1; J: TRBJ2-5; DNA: TGCGCCAGCGGTCTAGTCGCTACGGAGACCCAGTACTTC; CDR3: CASGLVATETQYF
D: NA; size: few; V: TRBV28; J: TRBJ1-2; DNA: TGTGCCAGCAGTTTGGTACACCGCTATGGCTACACCTTC; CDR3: CASSLVHRYGYTF
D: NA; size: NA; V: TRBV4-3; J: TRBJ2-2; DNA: TGCGCCAGCAGCCTCCTTGACGGGTCGAACACCGGGGAGCTGTTTTTT; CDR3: CASSLLDGSNTGELFF
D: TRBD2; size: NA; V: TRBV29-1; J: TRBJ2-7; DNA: TGCAGCGTTGAGGAAACTAGCGGGAGCGGTTACGAGCAGTACTTC; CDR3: CSVEETSGSGYEQYF
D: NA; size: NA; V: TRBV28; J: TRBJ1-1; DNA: TGTGCCACCGAGACAGATAACACTGAAGCTTTCTTT; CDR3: CATETDNTEAFF
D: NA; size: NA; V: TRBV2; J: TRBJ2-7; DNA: TGTGCCACCCGGACAGTCTCGAACTCCTACGAGCAGTACTTC; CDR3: CATRTVSNSYEQYF
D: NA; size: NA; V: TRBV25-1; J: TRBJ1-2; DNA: TGTGCCAGCAGTCCCCCAGGGAAGTATGGCTACACCTTC; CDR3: CASSPPGKYGYTF
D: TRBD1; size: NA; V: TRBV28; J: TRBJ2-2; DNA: TGTGCCAGCAGTATACAGGGGGGAGCCGGGGAGCTGTTTTTT; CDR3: CASSIQGGAGELFF
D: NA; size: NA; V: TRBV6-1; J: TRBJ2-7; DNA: TGTGCCAGCAGCCCCTCCCCGACATACTACGAGCAGTACTTC; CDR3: CASSPSPTYYEQYF
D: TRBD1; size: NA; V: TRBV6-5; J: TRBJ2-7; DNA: TGTGCCAGCAGTTACTCGGGACAGGGGCGGGTGGACGAGCAGTACTTC; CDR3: CASSYSGQGRVDEQYF
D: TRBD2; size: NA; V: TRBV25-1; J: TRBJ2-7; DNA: TGTGCCAGCAGTGCATCTAGCGGATCGGGCGAGCAGTACTTC; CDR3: CASSASSGSGEQYF
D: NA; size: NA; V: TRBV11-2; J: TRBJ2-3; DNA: TGTGCCAGCGAGCGGGCCTCCACAGATACGCAGTATTTT; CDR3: CASERASTDTQYF
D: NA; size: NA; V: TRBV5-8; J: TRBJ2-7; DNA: TGTGCCAGCAGCAAGGGGATCCCTACGCAGCAGTACTTC; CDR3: CASSKGIPTQQYF